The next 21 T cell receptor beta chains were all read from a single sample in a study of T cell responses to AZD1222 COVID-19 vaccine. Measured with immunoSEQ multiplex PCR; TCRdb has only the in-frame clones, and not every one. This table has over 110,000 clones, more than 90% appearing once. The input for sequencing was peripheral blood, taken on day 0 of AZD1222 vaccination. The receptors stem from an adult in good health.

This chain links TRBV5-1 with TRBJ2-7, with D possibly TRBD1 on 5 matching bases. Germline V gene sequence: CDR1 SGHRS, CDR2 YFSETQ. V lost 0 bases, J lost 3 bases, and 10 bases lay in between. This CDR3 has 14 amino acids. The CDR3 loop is CASSLGQGNYEQYF. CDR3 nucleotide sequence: TGCGCCAGCAGCTTGGGCCAGGGTAACTACGAGCAGTACTTC. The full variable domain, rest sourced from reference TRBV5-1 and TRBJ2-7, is KAGVTQTPRYLIKTRGQQVTLSCSPISGHRSVSWYQQTPGQGLQFLFEYFSETQRNKGNFPGRFSGRQFSNSRSEMNVSTLELGDSALYLCASSLGQGNYEQYFGPGTRLTVT.

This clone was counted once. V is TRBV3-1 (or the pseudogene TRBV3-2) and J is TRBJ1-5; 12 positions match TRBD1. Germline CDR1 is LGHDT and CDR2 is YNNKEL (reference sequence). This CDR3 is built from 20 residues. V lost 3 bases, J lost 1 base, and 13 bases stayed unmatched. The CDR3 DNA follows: TGTGCCAGCAGCCAGTGCCGGAGGGACAGGGGGCTAAGGAGCAATCAGCCCCAGCATTTT. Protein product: CASSQCRRDRGLRSNQPQHF.

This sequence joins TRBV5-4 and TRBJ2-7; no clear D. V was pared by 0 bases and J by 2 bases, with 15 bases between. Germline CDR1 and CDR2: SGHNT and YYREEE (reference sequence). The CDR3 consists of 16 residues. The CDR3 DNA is TGTGCCAGCAGCTTGGGTTCGGAAAAACCGCCCTACGAGCAGTACTTC. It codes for CASSLGSEKPPYEQYF.

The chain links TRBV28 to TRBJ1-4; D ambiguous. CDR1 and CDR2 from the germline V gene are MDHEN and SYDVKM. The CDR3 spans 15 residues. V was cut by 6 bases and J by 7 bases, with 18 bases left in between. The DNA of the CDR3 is TGTGCCAGCAGCCCGAGGGCCCCATGGAGTGAAAAACTGTTTTTT. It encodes CASSPRAPWSEKLFF.

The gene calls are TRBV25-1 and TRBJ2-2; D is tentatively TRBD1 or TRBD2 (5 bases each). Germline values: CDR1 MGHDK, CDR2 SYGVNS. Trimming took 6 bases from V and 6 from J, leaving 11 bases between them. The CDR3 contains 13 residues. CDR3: CASRIQGAGELFF. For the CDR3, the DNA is TGTGCCAGCAGGATTCAGGGAGCCGGGGAGCTGTTTTTT.

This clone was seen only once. CDR3 protein: CASSYERLAGGEQYF. For the CDR3, the DNA is TGTGCCAGCAGTTATGAGCGACTAGCGGGAGGTGAGCAGTACTTC. This chain links TRBV6-5 with TRBJ2-7; the match to TRBD2 covers 13 bases. V lost 3 bases and J lost 7; bases outside the gene matches: 6. Germline V gene lookup returns CDR1 MNHEY and CDR2 SVGAGI. The CDR3 sequence is 15 residues long.

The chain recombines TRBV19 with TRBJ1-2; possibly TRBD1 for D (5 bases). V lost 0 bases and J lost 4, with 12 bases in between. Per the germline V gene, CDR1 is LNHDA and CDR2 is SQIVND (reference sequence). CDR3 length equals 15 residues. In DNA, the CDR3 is TGTGCCAGTAGTATAGAGACGGTCGGGGGCTATGGCTACACCTTC. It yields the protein CASSIETVGGYGYTF.

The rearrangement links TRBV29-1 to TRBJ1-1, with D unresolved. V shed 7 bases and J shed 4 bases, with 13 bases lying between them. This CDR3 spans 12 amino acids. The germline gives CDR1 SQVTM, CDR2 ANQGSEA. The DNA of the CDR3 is TGCAGCGCCGCCATTCGTGGCACTGAAGCTTTCTTT. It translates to CSAAIRGTEAFF.

This CDR3 reads CASSRLSSGANVLTF. The CDR3 coding sequence is TGTGCCAGCAGTCGCCTCAGCTCTGGGGCCAACGTCCTGACTTTC. The chain is built from TRBV27 and TRBJ2-6; D is unresolved. Germline CDR1 and CDR2: MNHEY and SMNVEV (reference sequence). CDR3 size: 15 residues. Trimming cost V 5 bases and J 0 bases, with 8 bases left between them.

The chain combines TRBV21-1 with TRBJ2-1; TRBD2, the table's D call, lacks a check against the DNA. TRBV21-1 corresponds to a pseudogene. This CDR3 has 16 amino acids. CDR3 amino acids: CASSKAGGEGPNEQFF. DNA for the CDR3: TGTGCCAGCAGCAAAGCGGGGGGGGAAGGTCCCAATGAGCAGTTCTTC.

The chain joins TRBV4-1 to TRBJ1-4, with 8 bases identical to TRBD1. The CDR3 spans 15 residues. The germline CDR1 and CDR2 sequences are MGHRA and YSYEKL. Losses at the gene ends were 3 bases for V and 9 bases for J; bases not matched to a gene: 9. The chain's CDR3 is CASSHYRDRNKKLFF. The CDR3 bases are TGCGCCAGCAGCCACTACCGGGACAGGAATAAAAAACTGTTTTTT.

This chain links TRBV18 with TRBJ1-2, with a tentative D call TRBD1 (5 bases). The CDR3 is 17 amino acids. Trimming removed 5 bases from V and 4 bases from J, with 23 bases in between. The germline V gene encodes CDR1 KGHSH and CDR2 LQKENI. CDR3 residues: CASSSRVGQVNSYGYTF. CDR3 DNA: TGTGCCAGCTCATCCCGCGTGGGGCAGGTTAATTCCTATGGCTACACCTTC.

The CDR3 loop is CASSYRLSGISNTQYF. As DNA, the CDR3 is TGTGCCAGCAGTTACCGTCTCAGCGGGATCTCTAATACGCAGTATTTT. The chain uses TRBV6-2 or TRBV6-3 and TRBJ2-3, with 7 bases that match TRBD2. This CDR3 is built from 16 residues. J was trimmed by 7 bases and V by 2 bases; bases with no gene match: 12. The germline V gene has CDR1 MNHEY and CDR2 SVGEGT.

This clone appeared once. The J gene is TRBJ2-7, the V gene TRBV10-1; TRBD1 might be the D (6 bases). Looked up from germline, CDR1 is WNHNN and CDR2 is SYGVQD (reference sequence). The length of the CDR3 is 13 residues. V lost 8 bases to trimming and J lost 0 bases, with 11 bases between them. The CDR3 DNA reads TGCGCCAGCTCCGGACAGTTCTCCTACGAGCAGTACTTC. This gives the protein CASSGQFSYEQYF.

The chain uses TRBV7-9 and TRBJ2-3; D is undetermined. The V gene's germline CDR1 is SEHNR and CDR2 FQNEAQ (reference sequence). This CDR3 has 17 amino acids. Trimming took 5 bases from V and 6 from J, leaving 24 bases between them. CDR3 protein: CASSPSVGPPRADTQYF. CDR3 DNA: TGTGCCAGCAGCCCCTCGGTCGGGCCTCCAAGGGCGGATACGCAGTATTTT.

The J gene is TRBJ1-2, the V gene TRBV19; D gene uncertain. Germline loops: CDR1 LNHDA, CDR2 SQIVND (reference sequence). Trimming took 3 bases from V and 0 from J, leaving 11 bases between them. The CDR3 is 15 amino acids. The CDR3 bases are TGTGCCAGTAGTATCACGACGGGAGCTAACTATGGCTACACCTTC. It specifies CASSITTGANYGYTF.

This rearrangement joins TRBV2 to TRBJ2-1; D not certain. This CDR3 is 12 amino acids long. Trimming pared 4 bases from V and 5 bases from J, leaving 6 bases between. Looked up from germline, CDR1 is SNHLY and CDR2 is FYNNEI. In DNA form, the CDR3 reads TGTGCCAGCAGTGGAGTCGACAATGAGCAGTTCTTC. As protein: CASSGVDNEQFF.

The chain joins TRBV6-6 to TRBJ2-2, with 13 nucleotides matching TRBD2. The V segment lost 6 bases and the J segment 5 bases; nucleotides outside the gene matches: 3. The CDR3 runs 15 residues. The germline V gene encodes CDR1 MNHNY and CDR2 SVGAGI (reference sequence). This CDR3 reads CASSGLAGDTGELFF. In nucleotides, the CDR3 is TGTGCCAGCAGCGGACTAGCGGGAGATACCGGGGAGCTGTTTTTT.

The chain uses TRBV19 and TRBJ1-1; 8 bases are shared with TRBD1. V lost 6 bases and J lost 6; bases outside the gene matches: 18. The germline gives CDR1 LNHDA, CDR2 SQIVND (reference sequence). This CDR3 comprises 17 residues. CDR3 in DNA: TGTGCCAGTAGATTAAATAAGCAGGGGGCGAGTCACGCTGAAGCTTTCTTT. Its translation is CASRLNKQGASHAEAFF.

CDR3 DNA sequence: TGTGCCAGCAGTTTCTGGGGGTTGCGGTATAGCAATCAGCCCCAGCATTTT. Its protein product is CASSFWGLRYSNQPQHF. This chain uses TRBV28 with TRBJ1-5; D is perhaps TRBD1 (5 bases). CDR3 size: 17 residues. V was cut by 3 bases and J by 0 bases, with 15 bases left in between. Germline loops: CDR1 MDHEN, CDR2 SYDVKM.

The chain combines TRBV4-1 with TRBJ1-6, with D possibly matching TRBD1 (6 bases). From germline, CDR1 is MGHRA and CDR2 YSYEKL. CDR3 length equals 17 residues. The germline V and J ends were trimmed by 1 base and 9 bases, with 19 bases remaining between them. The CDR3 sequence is CASSQVRGAQGGSPLHF. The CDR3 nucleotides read TGCGCCAGCAGCCAAGTGCGCGGGGCACAAGGGGGTTCACCCCTCCACTTT.